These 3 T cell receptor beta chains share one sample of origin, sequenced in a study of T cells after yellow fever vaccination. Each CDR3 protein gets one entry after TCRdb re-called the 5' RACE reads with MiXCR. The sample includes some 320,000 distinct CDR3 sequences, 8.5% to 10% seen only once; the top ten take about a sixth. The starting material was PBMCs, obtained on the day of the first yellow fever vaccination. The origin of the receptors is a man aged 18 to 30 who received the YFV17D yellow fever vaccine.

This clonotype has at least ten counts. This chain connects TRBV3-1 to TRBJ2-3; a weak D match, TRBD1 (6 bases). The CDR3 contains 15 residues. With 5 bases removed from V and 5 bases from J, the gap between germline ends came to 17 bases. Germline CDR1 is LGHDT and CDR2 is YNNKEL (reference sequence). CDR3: CASSGRGGIGDTQYF. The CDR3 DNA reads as TGTGCCAGCAGCGGGAGAGGGGGTATTGGAGATACGCAGTATTTT.

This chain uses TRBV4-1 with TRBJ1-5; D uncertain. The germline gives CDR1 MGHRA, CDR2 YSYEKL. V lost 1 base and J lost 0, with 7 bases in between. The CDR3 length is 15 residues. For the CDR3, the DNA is TGCGCCAGCAGCCAAGGGAGTCTTAGCAATCAGCCCCAGCATTTT. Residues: CASSQGSLSNQPQHF.

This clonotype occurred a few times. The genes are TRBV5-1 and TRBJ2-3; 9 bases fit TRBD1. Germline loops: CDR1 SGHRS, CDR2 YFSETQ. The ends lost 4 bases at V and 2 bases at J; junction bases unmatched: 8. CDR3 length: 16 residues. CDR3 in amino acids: CASSLRDRAHTDTQYF. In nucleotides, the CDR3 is TGCGCCAGCAGCCTCCGGGACAGGGCCCACACAGATACGCAGTATTTT.